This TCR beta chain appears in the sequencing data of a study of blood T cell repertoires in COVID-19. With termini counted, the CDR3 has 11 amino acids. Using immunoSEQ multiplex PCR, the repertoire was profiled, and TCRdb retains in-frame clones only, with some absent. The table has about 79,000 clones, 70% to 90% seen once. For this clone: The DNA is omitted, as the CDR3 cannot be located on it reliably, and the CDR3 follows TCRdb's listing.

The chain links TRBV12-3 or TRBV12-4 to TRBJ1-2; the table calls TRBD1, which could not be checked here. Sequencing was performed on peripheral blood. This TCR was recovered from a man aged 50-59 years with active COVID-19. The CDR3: CASRWGTGTTF.